This T cell receptor (beta chain) was observed in a study of blood T cell repertoires in COVID-19. Overall study context: PBMCs, B-cell-depleted T cells, or T cells were the source of the cDNA or gDNA that made up the material.

Under the authors' procedure: Counts of nucleated cells, estimated from reference gene primer amplification, were obtained. Produced via immunoSEQ multiplex PCR; TCRdb's table is partial and in-frame only. That table is the source of V, J and clone size, and D and trimming were worked out from the DNA. The sample holds about 410,000 clones, about nine tenths seen once. CDR3 length: 17 amino acids. The V gene lost 1 base and the J gene lost 1 base, with 11 bases spanning the gap. The germline gives CDR1 LNHDA, CDR2 SQIVND (reference sequence). Seattle patients were enrolled during active infection and followed longitudinally.

The TCR comes from a middle-aged woman with COVID-19, enrolled during active disease. The sequenced sample consisted of peripheral blood. The chain combines TRBV19 with TRBJ1-6, with a tentative D call TRBD1 (5 bases). The CDR3 nucleotides read TGTGCCAGTAGTATAGTGGATCCAGGGTCCTATAATTCACCCCTCCACTTT. Protein sequence: CASSIVDPGSYNSPLHF.